This T cell receptor (beta chain) was identified during a study of vaccination effects on CD4 cells after COVID-19. ViraFEST assay sequencing came after antigen-specific CD4+ T cells were expanded with viral peptide pools. Subsequent to less than twelve days of culture, CD4+ T cells were isolated. As their vaccination, participants received two doses of either BNT162b2 or mRNA-1273. Wells each received around 2.2 million PBMC, cultured with around 10 IU/ml IL-2 and 9.5 to 10 ug/ml peptides. Study-level findings and limits: Marked clonal contraction was seen late after vaccination (in both infection- and vaccine-induced clones).

In regard to this clone: No antigen is known for it.

Using immunoSEQ multiplex PCR, the repertoire was profiled, and TCRdb retains in-frame clones only, with some absent. The sample includes around 30,000 clones, about 69% of them seen just once. CDR3 size: 14 residues. The germline CDR1 and CDR2 sequences are SEHNR and FQNEAQ (reference sequence). V dropped 2 bases and J dropped 6 bases, with 11 bases sitting between them. The chain uses TRBV7-9 and TRBJ2-1; tentatively, D is TRBD2 (6 bases). The specimen was CD4+ T cells from PBMCs cultured with HCoV-NL63 spike peptides, collected after COVID-19 vaccination. This receptor was obtained from a human donor who received a COVID-19 vaccine. CDR3 sequence: CASSLSTTSNEQFF. The CDR3 coding sequence is TGTGCCAGCAGCTTATCTACGACTAGCAATGAGCAGTTCTTC.